Following are 5 T cell receptor beta chains from one sample sequenced in a study of spatial heterogeneity in lung cancer. Time point here: sample taken at primary tumor resection. General observations from the study: Higher tumor mutation counts went along with higher counts of expanded intratumoral alpha and beta TCRs.

TCRdb analysed the 5' RACE reads with MiXCR anew, one entry per CDR3 protein. The table lists approximately 300 distinct CDR3 sequences, about 23% of them singletons. Their cognate antigens are unknown. Source: lung tumor tissue, taken at surgery. The receptors were sampled from a male donor with early-stage non-small cell lung cancer.

Concerning this clonotype: The library was designed around alpha chains, so this beta chain is a stray read whose abundance carries little weight. The chain has TRBV6-5 and TRBJ2-3; 13 nucleotides agree with TRBD2. The CDR3 runs 17 residues. Germline V gene lookup returns CDR1 MNHEY and CDR2 SVGAGI. V shed 2 bases and J 4 bases; nucleotides not matched to a gene: 6. CDR3 sequence (DNA): TGTGCCAGCAGTTACACACTAGCGGGGGGGCTGGCAGATACGCAGTATTTT. This translates into CASSYTLAGGLADTQYF.

Note on this clonotype: This beta chain is an off-target read within a library intended for alpha chains, so its frequency means little. The chain has TRBV18 and TRBJ2-3; perhaps TRBD2 as D (5 bases). Germline-derived CDR1 and CDR2 are KGHSH and LQKENI. CDR3 length: 14 amino acids. The ends were cut back, 4 bases at V and 4 bases at J, with 12 bases in the middle. The DNA for the CDR3 is TGTGCCAGCTCACGTATTCTTAGCGCAGATACGCAGTATTTT. This gives the protein CASSRILSADTQYF.

Comment on this clonotype: The library was prepared for alpha chains; this beta chain is a stray read, so its frequency means little. The rearrangement links TRBV29-1 to TRBJ2-1, with TRBD2 identical over 11 bases. Trimming cost V 5 bases and J 6 bases; bases outside gene matches: 9. This CDR3 comprises 15 residues. Germline V gene data show CDR1 as SQVTM and CDR2 as ANQGSEA. CDR3 bases: TGCAGCGTTCCCGCGACTAGCGGGATGAGCAATGAGCAGTTCTTC. Translated: CSVPATSGMSNEQFF.

Comments on this clonotype: This beta chain is an off-target read within a library intended for alpha chains, so its frequency means little. This chain links TRBV29-1 with TRBJ2-1, with D unclear. The CDR3 is made up of 16 amino acids. V lost 5 bases and J 0 bases, leaving 17 bases between the germline ends. Per the germline V gene, CDR1 is SQVTM and CDR2 is ANQGSEA. The CDR3 DNA sequence: TGCAGCGTTACAGCCCGACGGTTCAGCTCCTACAATGAGCAGTTCTTC. It is translated as CSVTARRFSSYNEQFF.

This clonotype is labeled large. Since it is a stray read in a library aimed at alpha chains, this beta chain has a size that is not meaningful. The rearrangement joins TRBV2 to TRBJ2-7; 8 bases align to TRBD2. This CDR3 region has 13 residues. Germline CDR1 SNHLY, CDR2 FYNNEI. The junction had 10 bases not matched to a gene; V was cut back by 8 bases and J by 7 bases. In nucleotides, the CDR3 is TGTGCCAGCGGGGCAGCGGGAGAGAGGGAGCAGTACTTC. The encoded protein is CASGAAGEREQYF.